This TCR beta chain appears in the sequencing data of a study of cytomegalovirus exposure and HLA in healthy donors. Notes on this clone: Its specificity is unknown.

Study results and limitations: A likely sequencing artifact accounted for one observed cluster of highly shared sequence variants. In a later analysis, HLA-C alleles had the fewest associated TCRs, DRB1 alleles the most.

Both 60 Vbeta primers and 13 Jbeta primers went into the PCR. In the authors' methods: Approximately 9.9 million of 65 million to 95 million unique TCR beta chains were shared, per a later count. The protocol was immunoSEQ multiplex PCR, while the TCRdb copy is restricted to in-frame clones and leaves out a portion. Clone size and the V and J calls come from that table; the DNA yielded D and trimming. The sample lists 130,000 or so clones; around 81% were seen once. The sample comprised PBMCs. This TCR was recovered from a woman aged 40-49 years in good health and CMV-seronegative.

The CDR3 DNA follows: TGCAGCGTTGAAGATCATTCGGGAGGTGGGTACAATGAGCAGTTCTTC. This gives the protein CSVEDHSGGGYNEQFF. J is TRBJ2-1 and V is TRBV29-1; 7 positions agree with TRBD2. V lost 0 bases to trimming and J lost 4 bases; unmatched junction nucleotides: 9. The CDR3 is made up of 16 amino acids. Per germline, CDR1 SQVTM and CDR2 ANQGSEA.